A selection of T cell receptor beta chains follows, all from one sample in a study of persistence of HIV-infected CD4 T cells. The antigens these receptors bind are not known. The table came from immunoSEQ multiplex PCR; TCRdb's copy has only in-frame clones and leaves some out. The table records tens of thousands of clones, about four fifths of them present only once. Sequenced material: CD4+ T cells sorted from PBMCs after approximately 20-hour stimulation, taken from a patient who received antiretroviral therapy. All receptors derive from an adult man with HIV who was CMV-seropositive. Each CDR3 is given with its conserved first and last residue. The D gene is left open where the match is weak. Clone sizes are given selectively: once, few, many, or a class where the clone is expanded.

CDR3 DNA	CDR3 protein	clone size	V gene	D gene	J gene
TGTGCTAGCAGCCGTTTAACAGGGGGCACGAACACCGGGGAGCTGTTTTTT	CASSRLTGGTNTGELFF	.	TRBV7-7	TRBD1	TRBJ2-2
TGTGCCAGCAGCCAAGCAACCTCACCCCTCCACTTT	CASSQATSPLHF	.	TRBV3-1/TRBV3-2	.	TRBJ1-6
TGCGCCAGCAGTGTCGGGGGTCTCTTAAATGAGCAGTTCTTC	CASSVGGLLNEQFF	.	TRBV10-2	.	TRBJ2-1
TGTGCCAGCAGTGAAGCAGGCGGGGGGATAGGCTACACCTTC	CASSEAGGGIGYTF	.	TRBV6-1	.	TRBJ1-2
TGTGCCAGCAAACTCCCAGACAGGGCTAATTCACCCCTCCACTTT	CASKLPDRANSPLHF	.	TRBV28	TRBD1	TRBJ1-6
TGTGCCACCAGCAGGACCTGGAATGAAAAACTGTTTTTT	CATSRTWNEKLFF	.	TRBV15	.	TRBJ1-4
TGTGCCAGCAGCTCGTCGACAGGGGTGCAGTACTTC	CASSSSTGVQYF	few	TRBV5-6	TRBD1	TRBJ2-7
TGTGCCAGCAGTCCTCCGGGACGGGTGTGGGTCGAGCAGTACTTC	CASSPPGRVWVEQYF	.	TRBV14	.	TRBJ2-7
TGTGCCACTCGAACGGGGGACAGCACAGATACGCAGTATTTT	CATRTGDSTDTQYF	once	TRBV6-5	.	TRBJ2-3
TGTGCCAGCACCCTGGAAGGGCGAAGTAATTCACCCCTCCACTTT	CASTLEGRSNSPLHF	.	TRBV5-8	.	TRBJ1-6
TGTGCCAGCTCACCCACAGGGATAGCTGGAAACACCATATATTTT	CASSPTGIAGNTIYF	.	TRBV18	.	TRBJ1-3
TGTGCCAGCAGCAGCGGACAGGGGGCATCTTACGAGCAGTACTTC	CASSSGQGASYEQYF	.	TRBV7-9	TRBD1	TRBJ2-7
TGTGCCAGCAGCTTCGCCACCGGGACAGTGAACACCGGGGAGCTGTTTTTT	CASSFATGTVNTGELFF	.	TRBV7-9	TRBD1	TRBJ2-2
TGTGCCAGCTCACCTTCCGGGACAGGGGTCTCCTACGAGCAGTACTTC	CASSPSGTGVSYEQYF	.	TRBV18	TRBD1	TRBJ2-7
TGTGCCAGCTCACGCACCGGGAGTGAAGCTTTCTTT	CASSRTGSEAFF	large	TRBV18	.	TRBJ1-1
TGTGCCAGTAGCCGGAGACAGGCCTCTAATGAAAAACTGTTTTTT	CASSRRQASNEKLFF	.	TRBV19	.	TRBJ1-4
TGTGCCACCAGCAGATCTGGACAGCACCAAGAGACCCAGTACTTC	CATSRSGQHQETQYF	.	TRBV15	.	TRBJ2-5
TGCAGCGTTAGAGCCGGGACGGGAAATCAGCCCCAGCATTTT	CSVRAGTGNQPQHF	few	TRBV29-1	.	TRBJ1-5
TGTGCCAGCAGTTACCAGATCCCGAACACCGGGGAGCTGTTTTTT	CASSYQIPNTGELFF	.	TRBV6-2/TRBV6-3	.	TRBJ2-2
TGTGCCAGCAGCCAAGATCTGGGGAATCATCAGCCCCAGCATTTT	CASSQDLGNHQPQHF	.	TRBV4-2	.	TRBJ1-5
TGTGCCAGCAGCCCCTGGGGGGGGCAGGGTATACAGCCCCAGCATTTT	CASSPWGGQGIQPQHF	once	TRBV3-1/TRBV3-2	.	TRBJ1-5
TGTGCCAGCAGCTGGGGGACAGAAAACACTGAAGCTTTCTTT	CASSWGTENTEAFF	.	TRBV5-8	TRBD1	TRBJ1-1
TGTGCCAGCAGCCCCGAGACTAGGACGACAAATGAGCAGTTCTTC	CASSPETRTTNEQFF	.	TRBV5-8	.	TRBJ2-1
TGCGCCAGCAGCTTAGCGGGGCGCACCGGGACCCAGTACTTC	CASSLAGRTGTQYF	.	TRBV5-1	TRBD2	TRBJ2-5
TGTGCCAGCAGCGTGCTTAGCGGGAGCAGGATGCGAAGCTCCTACAATGAGCAGTTCTTC	CASSVLSGSRMRSSYNEQFF	.	TRBV9	TRBD2	TRBJ2-1
TGTGCCACCAGACCGCGCGTGGGGGAGACCCAGTACTTC	CATRPRVGETQYF	.	TRBV15	.	TRBJ2-5
TGCGCCAGCAGCTTGAACGGGGAGAACACTGAAGCTTTCTTT	CASSLNGENTEAFF	.	TRBV5-1	.	TRBJ1-1
TGTGCCAGCAGTTACATGACAGGGGTGCGTACTGAAGCTTTCTTT	CASSYMTGVRTEAFF	.	TRBV6-5	TRBD1	TRBJ1-1
TGTGCCAGCAGTCTGGACAACTCCGGAGAGACCCAGTACTTC	CASSLDNSGETQYF	.	TRBV6-5	.	TRBJ2-5
TGTGCCAGCCACCGGACAGGGCCTAATTCACCCCTCCACTTT	CASHRTGPNSPLHF	.	TRBV4-2	TRBD1	TRBJ1-6
TGTGCCAGCAGTAACAAACAGGTCCCCAGATTTACGTTGTCCGAGCAGTACTTC	CASSNKQVPRFTLSEQYF	few	TRBV27	.	TRBJ2-7
TGTGCCAGCAGCTTGGTAGGGGGCGGGGTGAGCAATCAGCCCCAGCATTTT	CASSLVGGGVSNQPQHF	.	TRBV5-5	TRBD1	TRBJ1-5
TGTGCCAGTAGGGCCGCCGGGCGTTCCTCTGGGGCCAACGTCCTGACTTTC	CASRAAGRSSGANVLTF	.	TRBV19	.	TRBJ2-6
TGCGCCAGCAGCCAAGATAATGGGTTCCCGCCCCAGCATTTT	CASSQDNGFPPQHF	.	TRBV4-1	.	TRBJ1-5
TGCAGTGCTAGTTCACTAGCGGGGTTCTCCTACGAGCAGTACTTC	CSASSLAGFSYEQYF	.	TRBV20-1	TRBD2	TRBJ2-7
TGTGCCAGCAGCTTGATGAGGGTCGGACAGCCCCAGCATTTT	CASSLMRVGQPQHF	few	TRBV5-6	.	TRBJ1-5
TGTGCCTGGAGTCCCTCCCATCTGAACACTGAAGCTTTCTTT	CAWSPSHLNTEAFF	few	TRBV30	.	TRBJ1-1
TGCAGCGTTATCGACAGGGGGCAGAATGGCTACACCTTC	CSVIDRGQNGYTF	.	TRBV29-1	TRBD1	TRBJ1-2
TGCGCCAGCAGCCAAGGAACAGAGATTAACTATGGCTACACCTTC	CASSQGTEINYGYTF	.	TRBV4-1	.	TRBJ1-2
TGTGCCACCAGTGATAGGGCTAGCACAGATACGCAGTATTTT	CATSDRASTDTQYF	.	TRBV24-1	.	TRBJ2-3
TGTGCCAGCAGTTTAGGACGCGACGGTAACTATGGCTACACCTTC	CASSLGRDGNYGYTF	.	TRBV27	.	TRBJ1-2
TGTGCCAGCTCACCACCGACCAACAGGGGGAAGAGGGGCGAGCAGTACTTC	CASSPPTNRGKRGEQYF	.	TRBV18	TRBD1	TRBJ2-7
TGTGCCAGCAGCTCGCTAGCTAGAGAGACCCAGTACTTC	CASSSLARETQYF	.	TRBV5-6	.	TRBJ2-5
TGTGCCACCAGCCCCCGAGGGCGGGGGTTCCAAGAGACCCAGTACTTC	CATSPRGRGFQETQYF	.	TRBV15	TRBD2	TRBJ2-5
TGTGCCAGTAGTCCCCCCCGGACAGGGCCTTCCTACGAGCAGTACTTC	CASSPPRTGPSYEQYF	few	TRBV19	TRBD1	TRBJ2-7
TGTGCCAGCTCTCCCCAAGGGAACACTGAAGCTTTCTTT	CASSPQGNTEAFF	.	TRBV18	.	TRBJ1-1
TGTGCCAGCAGCTTAGATTTTTACCGGACAGATACGCAGTATTTT	CASSLDFYRTDTQYF	.	TRBV7-9	.	TRBJ2-3
TGTGCCAGCAGCTCCCCGACCACAGGGACCTCGAACACCGGGGAGCTGTTTTTT	CASSSPTTGTSNTGELFF	.	TRBV5-4	.	TRBJ2-2
TGTGCCTGGAGTCCCCGAGGGACAGGGCAGGAATCACCCCTCCACTTT	CAWSPRGTGQESPLHF	.	TRBV30	TRBD1	TRBJ1-6
TGTGCCAGCAGTCCCCGTCGGACAGCTGAGAACACTGAAGCTTTCTTT	CASSPRRTAENTEAFF	.	TRBV27	.	TRBJ1-1
TGTGCCAGCAGCCACCTGCTGGGACAGGGGGGTGGCTACACCTTC	CASSHLLGQGGGYTF	.	TRBV3-1/TRBV3-2	TRBD1	TRBJ1-2